Each of the 25 T cell receptor beta chains below was sequenced from the same sample in a study of naive and memory T cell subsets. The beta constant-region primer was an equimolar mix of two oligonucleotides covering TRBC1 and TRBC2. TCRdb passed the UMI-ligation and nested PCR reads through MiXCR, listing each CDR3 protein once. Of around 160,000 distinct CDR3 sequences listed, about a sixth are singletons. Input material: naive CD4+ T cells from blood. The receptors shown here come from a human donor in good health.

This clonotype was recorded at least ten times. This chain joins TRBV11-2 and TRBJ2-3, with D unresolved. The germline CDR1 and CDR2 sequences are SGHAT and FQNNGV. This CDR3 contains 16 residues. Trimming cost V 2 bases and J 0 bases, with 12 bases left between them. The CDR3 spells CASSLLPDPSTDTQYF. CDR3 DNA: TGTGCCAGCAGCTTACTTCCTGATCCTAGCACAGATACGCAGTATTTT.

On this clonotype itself: No DNA is shown, since the ends of the CDR3 on it are uncertain; the CDR3 is the one TCRdb lists. The chain is built from TRBV6-2 or TRBV6-3 and TRBJ2-1; TRBD2, the table's D call, lacks a check against the DNA. Including both end residues, the CDR3 is 14 amino acids long. Germline assignment: CDR1 MNHEY and CDR2 SVGEGT. CDR3 in amino acids: CASILDSGITEQFF.

The chain joins TRBV5-1 to TRBJ1-1, with D unresolved. The germline V and J ends were trimmed by 0 bases and 8 bases, with 14 bases remaining between them. Germline CDR1 and CDR2: SGHRS and YFSETQ. This CDR3 region has 14 residues. CDR3 in DNA: TGCGCCAGCAGCTTGGAAGGTCCGGGCTTGGAAGCTTTCTTT. It specifies CASSLEGPGLEAFF.

In its sample, this clonotype was seen once. The gene calls are TRBV6-5 and TRBJ2-2, with D perhaps given as TRBD1 or TRBD2 (5 bases each). V lost 4 bases and J 2 bases, leaving 8 bases between the germline ends. The CDR3 has 14 amino acids. Germline CDR1 and CDR2: MNHEY and SVGAGI. For the CDR3, the DNA is TGTGCCAGCAGTTCCGGGGCTAACACCGGGGAGCTGTTTTTT. Protein product: CASSSGANTGELFF.

CDR3 sequence (DNA): TGCAGTGCTTCACCTGGGACAGGGGGCGCAGGGCTTTCCTACAATGAGCAGTTCTTC. Translated, it gives CSASPGTGGAGLSYNEQFF. The chain carries TRBV20-1 and TRBJ2-1, with 12 bases aligning to TRBD1. V shed 5 bases, J shed 1 base, and the junction held 15 bases outside the gene matches. The CDR3 runs 19 residues. CDR1 is DFQATT and CDR2 is SNEGSKA in the germline V gene (reference sequence).

This clonotype was seen more than once but under ten times. This chain connects TRBV5-1 to TRBJ2-2, with a possible D match to TRBD2 (5 bases). The V gene lost 0 bases and the J gene lost 5 bases, with 11 bases spanning the gap. Germline V CDR1 and CDR2: SGHRS, YFSETQ. The CDR3 consists of 15 residues. The CDR3 DNA sequence: TGCGCCAGCAGCTTGGGAGAGCTAGCTACCGGGGAGCTGTTTTTT. Its translation is CASSLGELATGELFF.

This sequence joins TRBV4-2 and TRBJ2-1; 9 bases map to TRBD2. Germline CDR1 reads LGHNA; CDR2 reads YNFKEQ. This CDR3 is built from 16 residues. The trim removed 0 bases at V and 7 bases at J, leaving 7 bases unmatched. CDR3 region: CASSQDLSGSRNEQFF. The DNA for the CDR3 is TGTGCCAGCAGCCAAGATCTTAGCGGGAGCCGAAATGAGCAGTTCTTC.

This clonotype occurred a few times. The chain links TRBV11-2 to TRBJ2-2; 12 nucleotides match TRBD2. V trimming: 5 bases; J trimming: 6 bases; junction bases outside the gene matches: 7. The CDR3 has 16 amino acids. From germline, CDR1 is SGHAT and CDR2 FQNNGV. The CDR3 loop is CASSPRLAGAPGELFF. The DNA of the CDR3 is TGTGCCAGCAGCCCAAGACTAGCGGGAGCCCCCGGGGAGCTGTTTTTT. The full variable domain, rest sourced from reference TRBV11-2 and TRBJ2-2, is EAGVAQSPRYKIIEKRQSVAFWCNPISGHATLYWYQQILGQGPKLLIQFQNNGVVDDSQLPKDRFSAERLKGVDSTLKIQPAKLEDSAVYLCASSPRLAGAPGELFFGEGSRLTVL.

The chain recombines TRBV5-1 with TRBJ2-7; no clear D. This CDR3 comprises 13 residues. V was trimmed by 4 bases and J by 2 bases, leaving 10 bases between them. Germline loops: CDR1 SGHRS, CDR2 YFSETQ. CDR3 amino acids: CASSGNTAYEQYF. The CDR3 DNA is TGCGCCAGCAGCGGGAACACAGCCTACGAGCAGTACTTC.

This clonotype has more than one count but fewer than ten. The rearrangement uses TRBV4-3 and TRBJ2-3; 7 bases are shared with TRBD2. This CDR3 comprises 17 residues. Germline V gene data show CDR1 as LGHNA and CDR2 as YSLEER. Trimming cost V 0 bases and J 1 base; bases outside gene matches: 7. The CDR3: CASSQEPTSSRTDTQYF. Written as DNA, the CDR3 is TGCGCCAGCAGCCAAGAGCCGACTAGCTCACGCACAGATACGCAGTATTTT.

The chain couples TRBV6-2 or TRBV6-3 to TRBJ2-4, with D perhaps TRBD1 (6 bases). Germline CDR1 MNHEY, CDR2 SVGEGT. Trimming took 10 bases from V and 1 from J, leaving 29 bases between them. The CDR3 extends over 19 amino acids. The CDR3 nucleotides are TGTGCCACCGCAGATACTCAGGGGTCGGTTCGAAGGGCCAAAAACATTCAGTACTTC. The encoded protein is CATADTQGSVRRAKNIQYF.

This clonotype was detected a few times. One end of the junction does not line up with germline, which may come from a read error. The chain is built from TRBV28 and TRBJ1-5, with no clear D. CDR1 and CDR2 (germline): MDHEN, SYDVKM. The CDR3 has 15 amino acids. CDR3 bases: TGTGCCAGCGGTTTTGCCCTGAGGAGGGATCAGCCCCAGCATTTT. Translating it yields CASGFALRRDQPQHF.

The rearrangement links TRBV7-9 to TRBJ2-2, with 14 bases lining up with TRBD2. Germline CDR1 and CDR2: SEHNR and FQNEAQ (reference sequence). V gave up 5 bases and J gave up 4 bases; unmatched junction bases: 18. The length of the CDR3 is 21 residues. The CDR3 DNA sequence: TGTGCCAGCAGCATCTACCTCGGACTAGCGGGAGGTACCCGCGGCACCGGGGAGCTGTTTTTT. Translated: CASSIYLGLAGGTRGTGELFF.

On this clonotype: A much larger clone lies a single base off, so this may be a read error. The J gene is TRBJ2-7, the V gene TRBV7-2; unclear D gene. Germline CDR1 and CDR2: SGHTA and FQGNSA. The CDR3 is 11 amino acids. The V and J ends lost 3 bases and 3 bases respectively, with 3 bases between them. The CDR3 protein is CASSFNYEQYF. As DNA, the CDR3 is TGTGCCAGCAGCTTTAACTACGAGCAGTACTTC.

The chain uses TRBV20-1 and TRBJ2-3; 8 positions match TRBD2. Germline V gene data show CDR1 as DFQATT and CDR2 as SNEGSKA (reference sequence). The J segment lost 2 bases and the V segment lost 0 bases, leaving 7 bases of the junction unmatched. There are 16 residues in the CDR3. This CDR3 is CSARDVQRGYTDTQYF. The CDR3 region has the DNA TGCAGTGCTAGAGATGTCCAGCGGGGGTACACAGATACGCAGTATTTT.

This clonotype came up a few times. The chain combines TRBV28 with TRBJ1-5, with D possibly TRBD1 on 6 matching bases. The CDR3 runs 19 residues. Germline V lookup: CDR1 MDHEN, CDR2 SYDVKM. V was cut by 6 bases and J by 5 bases, with 29 bases left in between. The CDR3 is CASRRTGRDGRILDQPQHF. DNA for the CDR3: TGTGCCAGCAGGCGAACAGGGCGCGATGGGAGGATTCTAGATCAGCCCCAGCATTTT.

The chain combines TRBV6-6 with TRBJ1-2; no definite D call. Looked up from germline, CDR1 is MNHNY and CDR2 is SVGAGI (reference sequence). CDR3 length: 13 amino acids. V lost 7 bases, J lost 8 bases, and 17 bases lay in between. CDR3 amino acids: CASTRRLNGGYTF. As DNA, the CDR3 is TGTGCCAGCACGAGGCGACTCAACGGGGGCTACACCTTC.

This clonotype has just a few counts. The genes are TRBV6-1 and TRBJ2-3; 9 bases match TRBD2. The germline V gene encodes CDR1 MNHNS and CDR2 SASEGT. V dropped 0 bases and J dropped 3; count of bases not matched to a gene: 10. This CDR3 is 18 amino acids long. The CDR3 DNA reads TGTGCCAGCAGTGAAGCCTGGAGAATTAGCGGGAGAACAGATACGCAGTATTTT. Protein: CASSEAWRISGRTDTQYF.

The genes are TRBV28 and TRBJ2-7; D possibly matches TRBD1 or TRBD2 (7 bases each). CDR1 MDHEN and CDR2 SYDVKM come from the germline V gene. The CDR3 totals 14 residues. V was clipped by 5 bases and J by 2 bases, with 13 bases between them. CDR3 in DNA: TGTGCCAGCAGTCAGGGGGGGAAGACCTACGAGCAGTACTTC. Translated: CASSQGGKTYEQYF. The full variable domain, with the rest looked up from reference TRBV28 and TRBJ2-7, is DVKVTQSSRYLVKRTGEKVFLECVQDMDHENMFWYRQDPGLGLRLIYFSYDVKMKEKGDIPEGYSVSREKKERFSLILESASTNQTSMYLCASSQGGKTYEQYFGPGTRLTVT.

The chain links TRBV12-3 or TRBV12-4 to TRBJ2-7; 11 bases align to TRBD1. V shed 5 bases and J 1 base; nucleotides not matched to a gene: 10. This CDR3 region has 17 residues. The CDR3, as DNA: TGTGCCAGCAGTCCAGCCGGACAGGGGGCGTTTTCCTACGAGCAGTACTTC. It specifies CASSPAGQGAFSYEQYF.

The sample holds many counts of this clonotype. V usage is TRBV12-3 or TRBV12-4 and J usage is TRBJ2-1; TRBD2 agrees at 10 bases. With V trimmed by 5 bases and J by 2 bases, 3 bases remained unmatched. The CDR3 length is 15 residues. The CDR3 is CASSVSGRAYNEQFF. For the CDR3, the DNA is TGTGCCAGCAGTGTCAGCGGGAGGGCCTACAATGAGCAGTTCTTC.

This clonotype was detected a few times. The CDR3 DNA reads TGCAGCGTTTCCTACTTAAACACTGAAGCTTTCTTT. Translated, it gives CSVSYLNTEAFF. The chain carries TRBV29-1 and TRBJ1-1; D remains ambiguous. Trimming left V 5 bases short and J 2 bases short, with 9 bases between. The V gene's germline CDR1 is SQVTM and CDR2 ANQGSEA. The CDR3 runs 12 residues.

The rearrangement joins TRBV3-1 to TRBJ2-5, with TRBD1 as a possible D gene (6 bases). The CDR3 sequence is 15 residues long. Germline V gene data show CDR1 as LGHDT and CDR2 as YNNKEL (reference sequence). Trimming shortened V by 0 bases and J by 0 bases, and 8 bases separated the two germline ends. The CDR3 DNA is TGTGCCAGCAGCCAAGAAGGGACAAACCAAGAGACCCAGTACTTC. Its protein product is CASSQEGTNQETQYF.

The chain combines TRBV4-2 with TRBJ2-7; TRBD2 is a possible D gene (5 bases). Germline CDR1 LGHNA, CDR2 YNFKEQ. The CDR3 spans 15 residues. V was cut by 0 bases and J by 1 base, with 10 bases left in between. The DNA of the CDR3 is TGTGCCAGCAGCCAAGAGCTAGCCGATTCCTACGAGCAGTACTTC. It is translated as CASSQELADSYEQYF.

This clonotype was recorded a few times. J is TRBJ2-3 and V is TRBV29-1; 10 bases match TRBD2. Germline CDR1 SQVTM, CDR2 ANQGSEA. J was trimmed by 4 bases and V by 5 bases; bases with no gene match: 9. The CDR3 totals 15 residues. The CDR3 DNA follows: TGCAGCGTTACCCGAGCGGGAGGGCATCCAGATACGCAGTATTTT. Amino acids: CSVTRAGGHPDTQYF.